The clone carrying this T cell receptor (beta chain) was observed a few times. Participants' own reports of clinical history determined their cohort assignment. V lost 3 bases, J lost 2 bases, and 13 bases lay in between. Per germline, CDR1 SGHTA and CDR2 FQGNSA. The CDR3 runs to 15 residues. Assay: immunoSEQ multiplex PCR; the TCRdb copy retains only in-frame clones and omits some. This table holds roughly 130,000 clones, 80% to 90% found once. The sample originates from a study of blood T cell repertoires in COVID-19. Study summary: There were acute and convalescent COVID-19 samples, and they came from the United States, Italy and Spain.

V is TRBV7-2 and J is TRBJ2-5, with D unresolved. Sequencing was carried out using PBMCs or T cells enriched from blood (not recorded which). The sequence derives from a woman between 45 and 60 years old with acute COVID-19. CDR3 coding DNA: TGTGCCAGCAGCTTTCAGGCTATCAGGCAAGAGACCCAGTACTTC. It is translated as CASSFQAIRQETQYF.